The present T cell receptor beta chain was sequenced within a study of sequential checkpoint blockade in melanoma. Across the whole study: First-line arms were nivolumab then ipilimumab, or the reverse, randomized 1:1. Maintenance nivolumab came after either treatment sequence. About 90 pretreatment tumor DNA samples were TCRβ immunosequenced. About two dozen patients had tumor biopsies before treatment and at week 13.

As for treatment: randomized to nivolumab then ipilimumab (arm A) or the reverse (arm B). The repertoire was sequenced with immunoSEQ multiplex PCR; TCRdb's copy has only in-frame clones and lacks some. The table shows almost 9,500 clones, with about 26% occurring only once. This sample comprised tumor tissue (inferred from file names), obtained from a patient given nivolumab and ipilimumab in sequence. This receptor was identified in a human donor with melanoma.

Here the CDR3 DNA reads TGTGCCATCAGGCAACAGGGGGTTGATTCTGGGGCCAACGTCCTGACTTTC. Its translation: CAIRQQGVDSGANVLTF. The V and J genes are TRBV10-3 and TRBJ2-6, with TRBD1 matching over 8 bases. Trimming at V came to 6 bases and at J to 1 base, leaving 8 bases not matched to a gene. This CDR3 region has 17 residues. The germline V gene has CDR1 ENHRY and CDR2 SYGVKD.